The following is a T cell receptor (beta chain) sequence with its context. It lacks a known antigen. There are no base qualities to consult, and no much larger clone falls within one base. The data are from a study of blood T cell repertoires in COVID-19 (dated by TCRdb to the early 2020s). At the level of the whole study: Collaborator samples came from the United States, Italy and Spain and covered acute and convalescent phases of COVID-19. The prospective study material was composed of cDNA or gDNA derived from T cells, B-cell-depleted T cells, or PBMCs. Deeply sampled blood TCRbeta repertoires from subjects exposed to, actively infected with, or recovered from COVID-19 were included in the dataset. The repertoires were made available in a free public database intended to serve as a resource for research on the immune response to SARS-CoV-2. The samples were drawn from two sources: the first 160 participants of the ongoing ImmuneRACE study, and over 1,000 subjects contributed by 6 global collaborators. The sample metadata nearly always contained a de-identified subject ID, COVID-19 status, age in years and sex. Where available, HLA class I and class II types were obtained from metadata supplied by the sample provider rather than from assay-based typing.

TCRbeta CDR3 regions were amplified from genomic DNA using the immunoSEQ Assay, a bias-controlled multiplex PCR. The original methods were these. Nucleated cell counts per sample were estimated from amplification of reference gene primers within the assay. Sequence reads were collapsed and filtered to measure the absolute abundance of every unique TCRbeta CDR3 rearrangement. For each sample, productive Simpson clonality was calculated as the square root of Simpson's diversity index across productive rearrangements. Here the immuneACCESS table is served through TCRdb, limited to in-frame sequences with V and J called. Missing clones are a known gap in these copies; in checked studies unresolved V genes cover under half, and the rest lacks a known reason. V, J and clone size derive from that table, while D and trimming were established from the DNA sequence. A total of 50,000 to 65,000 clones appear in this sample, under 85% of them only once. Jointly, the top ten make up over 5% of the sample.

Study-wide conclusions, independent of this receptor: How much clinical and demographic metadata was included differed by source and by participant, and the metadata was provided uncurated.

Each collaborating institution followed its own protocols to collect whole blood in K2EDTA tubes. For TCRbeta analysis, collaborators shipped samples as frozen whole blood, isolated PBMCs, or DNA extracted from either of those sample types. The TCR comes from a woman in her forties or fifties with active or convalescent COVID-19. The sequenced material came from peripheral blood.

The CDR3 in this case is CASSLGLRREGPYNEQFF. The DNA reads TGTGCCAGCAGCTTAGGGTTAAGGCGGGAGGGCCCCTACAATGAGCAGTTCTTC. The chain couples TRBV11-2 to TRBJ2-1; 9 middle bases align to TRBD2. CDR1 SGHAT and CDR2 FQNNGV were looked up in the germline V gene. V is pruned by 1 base and J by 2 bases, leaving 9 bases of the junction without a gene match. Reading from cysteine to phenylalanine, the CDR3 counts 18 amino acids. Only the CDR3 part of the read is kept: 54 bases, read in frame from the first base.